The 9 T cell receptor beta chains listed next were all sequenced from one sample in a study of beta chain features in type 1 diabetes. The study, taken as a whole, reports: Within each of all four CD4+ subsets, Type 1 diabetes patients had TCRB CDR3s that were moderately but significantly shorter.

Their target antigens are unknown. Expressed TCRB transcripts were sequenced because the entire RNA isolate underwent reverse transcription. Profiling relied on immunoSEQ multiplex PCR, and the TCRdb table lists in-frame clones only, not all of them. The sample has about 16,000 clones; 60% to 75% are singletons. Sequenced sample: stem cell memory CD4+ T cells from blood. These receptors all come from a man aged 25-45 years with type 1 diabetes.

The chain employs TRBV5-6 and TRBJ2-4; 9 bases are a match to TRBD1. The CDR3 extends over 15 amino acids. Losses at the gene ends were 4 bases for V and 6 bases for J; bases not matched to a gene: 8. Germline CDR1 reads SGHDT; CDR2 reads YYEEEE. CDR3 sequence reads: CASSQQGARGNIQYF. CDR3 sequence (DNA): TGTGCCAGCAGCCAACAGGGGGCGCGAGGAAACATTCAGTACTTC.

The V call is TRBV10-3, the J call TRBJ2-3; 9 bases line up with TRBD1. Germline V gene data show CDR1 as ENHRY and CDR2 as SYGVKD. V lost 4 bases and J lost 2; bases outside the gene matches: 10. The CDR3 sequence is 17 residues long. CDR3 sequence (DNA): TGTGCCATCAGTGGGGACAGGGAGAGTGGCCTCACAGATACGCAGTATTTT. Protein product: CAISGDRESGLTDTQYF.

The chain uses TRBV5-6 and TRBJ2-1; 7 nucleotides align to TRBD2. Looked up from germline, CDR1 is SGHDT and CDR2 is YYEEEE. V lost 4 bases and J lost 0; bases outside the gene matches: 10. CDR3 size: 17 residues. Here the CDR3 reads CASSPPLASSSYNEQFF. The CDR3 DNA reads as TGTGCCAGCAGCCCACCACTAGCGTCTAGCTCCTACAATGAGCAGTTCTTC.

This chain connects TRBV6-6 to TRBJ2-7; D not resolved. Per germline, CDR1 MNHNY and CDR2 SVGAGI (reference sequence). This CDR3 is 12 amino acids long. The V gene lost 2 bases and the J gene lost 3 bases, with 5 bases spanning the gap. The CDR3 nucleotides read TGTGCCAGCAGTTACATACTCTACGAGCAGTACTTC. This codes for CASSYILYEQYF.

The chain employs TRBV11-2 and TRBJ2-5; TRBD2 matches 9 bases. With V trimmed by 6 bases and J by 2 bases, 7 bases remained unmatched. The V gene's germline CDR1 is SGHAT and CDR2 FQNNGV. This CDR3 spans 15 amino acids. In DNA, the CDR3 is TGTGCCAGCAGTGGCGGGGGGGTCCCTCAAGAGACCCAGTACTTC. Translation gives CASSGGGVPQETQYF.

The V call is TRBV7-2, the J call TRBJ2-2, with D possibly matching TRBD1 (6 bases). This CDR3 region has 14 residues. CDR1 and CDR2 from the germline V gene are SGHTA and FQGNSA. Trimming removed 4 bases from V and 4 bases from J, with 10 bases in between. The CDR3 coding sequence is TGTGCCAGCAGCTCAGGGGATCCCACCGGGGAGCTGTTTTTT. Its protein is CASSSGDPTGELFF.

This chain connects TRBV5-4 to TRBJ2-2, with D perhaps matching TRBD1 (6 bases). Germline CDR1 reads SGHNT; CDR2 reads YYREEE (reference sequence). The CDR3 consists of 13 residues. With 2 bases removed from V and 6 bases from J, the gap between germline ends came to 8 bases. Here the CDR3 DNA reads TGTGCCAGCAGCTTACAGGGATCCGGGGAGCTGTTTTTT. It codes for CASSLQGSGELFF. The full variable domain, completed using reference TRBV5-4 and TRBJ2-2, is ETGVTQSPTHLIKTRGQQVTLRCSSQSGHNTVSWYQQALGQGPQFIFQYYREEENGRGNFPPRFSGLQFPNYSSELNVNALELDDSALYLCASSLQGSGELFFGEGSRLTVL.

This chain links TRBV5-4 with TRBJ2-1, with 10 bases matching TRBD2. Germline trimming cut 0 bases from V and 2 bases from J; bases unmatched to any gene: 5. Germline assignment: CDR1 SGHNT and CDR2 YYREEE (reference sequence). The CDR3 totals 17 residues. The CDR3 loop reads CASSLGTSGRTYNEQFF. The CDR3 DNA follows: TGTGCCAGCAGCTTGGGGACTAGCGGTAGAACCTACAATGAGCAGTTCTTC.

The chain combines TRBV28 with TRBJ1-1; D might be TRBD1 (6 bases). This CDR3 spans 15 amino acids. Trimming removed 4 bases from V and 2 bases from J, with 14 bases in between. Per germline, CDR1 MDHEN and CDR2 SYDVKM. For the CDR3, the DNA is TGTGCCAGCAGTTCGGGGGGGGGCACAAACACTGAAGCTTTCTTT. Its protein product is CASSSGGGTNTEAFF.